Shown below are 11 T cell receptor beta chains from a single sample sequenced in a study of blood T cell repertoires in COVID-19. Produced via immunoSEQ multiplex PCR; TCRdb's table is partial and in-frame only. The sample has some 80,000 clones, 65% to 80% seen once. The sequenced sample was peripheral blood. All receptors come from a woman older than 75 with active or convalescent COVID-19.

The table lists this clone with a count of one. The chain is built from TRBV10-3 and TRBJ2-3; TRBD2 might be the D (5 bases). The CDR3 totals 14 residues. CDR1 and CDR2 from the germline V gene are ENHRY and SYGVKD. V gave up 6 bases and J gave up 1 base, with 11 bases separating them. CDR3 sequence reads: CAISQVGGTDTQYF. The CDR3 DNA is TGTGCCATCAGCCAAGTCGGGGGCACAGATACGCAGTATTTT.

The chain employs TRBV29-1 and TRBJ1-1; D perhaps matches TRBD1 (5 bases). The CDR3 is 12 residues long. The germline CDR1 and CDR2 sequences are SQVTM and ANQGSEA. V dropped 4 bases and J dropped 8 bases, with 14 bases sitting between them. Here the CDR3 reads CSVGEDNSEAFF. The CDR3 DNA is TGCAGCGTTGGGGAGGACAACTCAGAAGCTTTCTTT. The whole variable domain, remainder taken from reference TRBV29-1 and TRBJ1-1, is SAVISQKPSRDICQRGTSLTIQCQVDSQVTMMFWYRQQPGQSLTLIATANQGSEATYESGFVIDKFPISRPNLTFSTLTVSNMSPEDSSIYLCSVGEDNSEAFFGQGTRLTVV.

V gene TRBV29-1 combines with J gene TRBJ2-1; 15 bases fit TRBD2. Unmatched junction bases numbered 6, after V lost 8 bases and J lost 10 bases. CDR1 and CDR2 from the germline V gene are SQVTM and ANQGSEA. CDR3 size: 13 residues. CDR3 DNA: TGCAGCACGGGACTAGCGGGGGGTCAAGAGCAGTTCTTC. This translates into CSTGLAGGQEQFF.

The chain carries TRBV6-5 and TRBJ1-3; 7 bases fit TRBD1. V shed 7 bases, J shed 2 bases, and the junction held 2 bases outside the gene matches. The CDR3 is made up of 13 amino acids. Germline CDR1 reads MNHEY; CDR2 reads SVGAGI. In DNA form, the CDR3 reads TGTGCCAGCATCGACAGGGCTGGAAACACCATATATTTT. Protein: CASIDRAGNTIYF.

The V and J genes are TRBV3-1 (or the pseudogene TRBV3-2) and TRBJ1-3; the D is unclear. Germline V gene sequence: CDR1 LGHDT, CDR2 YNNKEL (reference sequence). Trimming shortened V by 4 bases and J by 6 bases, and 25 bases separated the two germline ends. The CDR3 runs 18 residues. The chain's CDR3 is CASSPPQAGGRDINTIYF. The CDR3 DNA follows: TGTGCCAGCAGCCCACCCCAGGCGGGAGGCCGGGATATAAACACCATATATTTT.

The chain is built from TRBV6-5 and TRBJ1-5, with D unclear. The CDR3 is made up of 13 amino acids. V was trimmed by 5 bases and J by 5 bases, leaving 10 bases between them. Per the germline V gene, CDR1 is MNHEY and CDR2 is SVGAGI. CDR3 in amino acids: CASSRSVHQPQHF. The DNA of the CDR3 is TGTGCCAGCAGTCGGAGTGTCCATCAGCCCCAGCATTTT.

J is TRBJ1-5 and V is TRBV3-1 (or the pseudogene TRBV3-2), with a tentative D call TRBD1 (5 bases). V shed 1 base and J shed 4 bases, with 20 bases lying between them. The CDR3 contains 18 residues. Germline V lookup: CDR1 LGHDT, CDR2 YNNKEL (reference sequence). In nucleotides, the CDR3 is TGTGCCAGCAGCCAAGGAATAGTTCTCGGGGGGGTTAATCAGCCCCAGCATTTT. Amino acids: CASSQGIVLGGVNQPQHF.

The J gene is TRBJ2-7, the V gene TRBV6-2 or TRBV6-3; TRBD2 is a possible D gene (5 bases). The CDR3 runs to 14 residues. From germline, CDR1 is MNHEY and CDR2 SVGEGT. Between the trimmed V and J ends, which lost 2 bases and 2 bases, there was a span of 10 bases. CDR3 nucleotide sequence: TGTGCCAGCAGTTACGGGGAGACTCCCTACGAGCAGTACTTC. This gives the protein CASSYGETPYEQYF.

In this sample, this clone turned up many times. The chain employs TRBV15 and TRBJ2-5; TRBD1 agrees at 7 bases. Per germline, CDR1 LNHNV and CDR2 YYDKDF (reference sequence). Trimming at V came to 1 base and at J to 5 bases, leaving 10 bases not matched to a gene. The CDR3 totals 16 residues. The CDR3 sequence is CATSRGLRGGEETQYF. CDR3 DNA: TGTGCCACCAGCAGAGGTCTTCGAGGGGGCGAGGAGACCCAGTACTTC.

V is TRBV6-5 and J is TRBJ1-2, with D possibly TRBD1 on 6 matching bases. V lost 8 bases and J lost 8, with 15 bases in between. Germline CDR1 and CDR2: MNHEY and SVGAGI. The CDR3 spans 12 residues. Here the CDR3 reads CASWEGGRGYTF. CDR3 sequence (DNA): TGTGCCAGCTGGGAGGGGGGGAGGGGCTACACCTTC.

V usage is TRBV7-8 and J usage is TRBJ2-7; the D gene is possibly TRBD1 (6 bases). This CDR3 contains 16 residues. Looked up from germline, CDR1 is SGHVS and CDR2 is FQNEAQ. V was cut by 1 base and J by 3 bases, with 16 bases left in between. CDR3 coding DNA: TGTGCCAGCAGCTTAGATGGGTCCGGACAGATCTACGAGCAGTACTTC. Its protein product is CASSLDGSGQIYEQYF.